Listed here are 9 T cell receptor beta chains from one sample, sequenced in a study of cytomegalovirus exposure and HLA in healthy donors. The primer mix had 60 Vbeta and 13 Jbeta primers. The method was immunoSEQ multiplex PCR; TCRdb's version includes in-frame clones alone and lacks a portion of them. The profile shows 110,000 or so clones, about 76% of them singletons. Material: PBMCs. Every receptor here comes from a middle-aged man in good health and CMV-seronegative.

The chain recombines TRBV6-5 with TRBJ2-7, with 8 bases that match TRBD1. CDR1 and CDR2 (germline): MNHEY, SVGAGI. This CDR3 comprises 15 residues. V lost 2 bases, J lost 3 bases, and 6 bases stayed unmatched. The DNA for the CDR3 is TGTGCCAGCAGTTACGGGGCAGGGGGCGGCTACGAGCAGTACTTC. It codes for CASSYGAGGGYEQYF.

The V and J genes are TRBV7-2 and TRBJ1-4; D uncertain. Trimming left V 3 bases short and J 5 bases short, with 13 bases between. The germline V gene has CDR1 SGHTA and CDR2 FQGNSA. This CDR3 is built from 15 residues. The CDR3 sequence is CASSFGPQTNEKLFF. The CDR3 DNA reads as TGTGCCAGCAGCTTTGGGCCCCAAACAAATGAAAAACTGTTTTTT.

The gene calls are TRBV5-6 and TRBJ1-5, with D uncertain. This CDR3 spans 16 amino acids. The germline V and J ends were trimmed by 0 bases and 2 bases, with 12 bases remaining between them. CDR1 is SGHDT, CDR2 YYEEEE, per germline. The CDR3 coding sequence is TGTGCCAGCAGCTTGGGGGCAGGCGGGGGCAATCAGCCCCAGCATTTT. Translation gives CASSLGAGGGNQPQHF.

V gene TRBV4-1 combines with J gene TRBJ1-6; D is undetermined. Germline V gene data show CDR1 as MGHRA and CDR2 as YSYEKL. The CDR3 runs to 18 residues. The ends were cut back, 4 bases at V and 10 bases at J, with 26 bases in the middle. The CDR3 nucleotides are TGCGCCAGCAGCCCCTACCTTTTAACCCAGACAAGGTCGTCACCCCTCCACTTT. Protein: CASSPYLLTQTRSSPLHF.

A single count supports this clone. This chain connects TRBV7-2 to TRBJ2-3; 10 bases fit TRBD1. Germline CDR1 and CDR2: SGHTA and FQGNSA. Trimming at V came to 2 bases and at J to 1 base, leaving 3 bases not matched to a gene. This CDR3 comprises 16 residues. Here the CDR3 DNA reads TGTGCCAGCAGCTTAAGGACAGGGGGGGGCACAGATACGCAGTATTTT. It specifies CASSLRTGGGTDTQYF.

This rearrangement joins TRBV5-1 to TRBJ2-2; weak D call: TRBD2 (6 bases). With 0 bases removed from V and 1 base from J, the gap between germline ends came to 10 bases. Germline CDR1 and CDR2: SGHRS and YFSETQ. This CDR3 contains 16 residues. In DNA, the CDR3 is TGCGCCAGCAGCTTGGTTTACGGGGGGAACACCGGGGAGCTGTTTTTT. Its translation is CASSLVYGGNTGELFF. Full variable domain (rest looked up from reference TRBV5-1 and TRBJ2-2): KAGVTQTPRYLIKTRGQQVTLSCSPISGHRSVSWYQQTPGQGLQFLFEYFSETQRNKGNFPGRFSGRQFSNSRSEMNVSTLELGDSALYLCASSLVYGGNTGELFFGEGSRLTVL.

The chain links TRBV6-1 to TRBJ1-5; D remains ambiguous. CDR1 is MNHNS and CDR2 is SASEGT in the germline V gene. Trimming stripped 5 bases from V and 2 bases from J, with 7 bases between. This CDR3 is 13 amino acids long. CDR3 sequence reads: CASSWSGNQPQHF. The CDR3 bases are TGTGCCAGCAGTTGGTCGGGCAATCAGCCCCAGCATTTT.

This chain connects TRBV27 to TRBJ2-4; TRBD2 aligns across 14 bases. Germline values: CDR1 MNHEY, CDR2 SMNVEV (reference sequence). The CDR3 is 20 residues long. The V gene end was trimmed by 5 bases and the J gene end by 1 base; junction bases not matched to a gene: 13. The DNA for the CDR3 is TGTGCCAGCAGTACCCTACCGGGACTAGCGGGGGAGGGGGCCAAAAACATTCAGTACTTC. Protein: CASSTLPGLAGEGAKNIQYF.

This chain joins TRBV19 and TRBJ1-6, with D possibly matching TRBD1 (6 bases). Per germline, CDR1 LNHDA and CDR2 SQIVND (reference sequence). V was cut by 7 bases and J by 10 bases, with 26 bases left in between. CDR3 length: 17 residues. The CDR3 DNA sequence: TGTGCCAGTACCATGGCGGCCGGGGGGGGCCTCGCGTCACCCCTCCACTTT. Protein: CASTMAAGGGLASPLHF.